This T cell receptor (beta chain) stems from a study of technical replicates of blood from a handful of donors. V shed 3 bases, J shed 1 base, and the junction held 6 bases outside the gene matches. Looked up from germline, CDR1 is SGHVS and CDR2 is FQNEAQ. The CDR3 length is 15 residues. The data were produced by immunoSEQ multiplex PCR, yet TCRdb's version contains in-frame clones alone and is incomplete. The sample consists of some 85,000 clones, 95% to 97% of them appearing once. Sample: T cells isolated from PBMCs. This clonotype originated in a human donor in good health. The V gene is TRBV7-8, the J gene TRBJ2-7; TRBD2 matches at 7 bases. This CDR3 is CASSFSTGGSYEQYF. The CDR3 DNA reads TGTGCCAGCAGCTTTTCTACGGGAGGATCCTACGAGCAGTACTTC. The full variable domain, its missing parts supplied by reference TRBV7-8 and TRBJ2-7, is GAGVSQSPRYKVAKRGQDVALRCDPISGHVSLFWYQQALGQGPEFLTYFQNEAQLDKSGLPSDRFFAERPEGSVSTLKIQRTQQEDSAVYLCASSFSTGGSYEQYFGPGTRLTVT.